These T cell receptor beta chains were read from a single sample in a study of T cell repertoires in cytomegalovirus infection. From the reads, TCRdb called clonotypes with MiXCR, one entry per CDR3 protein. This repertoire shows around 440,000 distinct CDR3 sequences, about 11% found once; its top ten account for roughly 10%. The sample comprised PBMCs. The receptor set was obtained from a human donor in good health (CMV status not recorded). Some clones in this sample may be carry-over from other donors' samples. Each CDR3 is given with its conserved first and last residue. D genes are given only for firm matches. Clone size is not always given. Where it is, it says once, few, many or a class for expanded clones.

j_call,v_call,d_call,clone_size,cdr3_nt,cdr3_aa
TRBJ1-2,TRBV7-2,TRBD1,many,TGTGCCAGCAGCCCAGACAGGGGGCGAATTTACTATGGCTACACCTTC,CASSPDRGRIYYGYTF
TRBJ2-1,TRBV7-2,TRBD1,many,TGTGCCAGCAGCGAGACAGGGAGCTCCTACAATGAGCAGTTCTTC,CASSETGSSYNEQFF
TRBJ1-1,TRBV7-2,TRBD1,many,TGTGCCAGCAGCTGGAACAGGGGGTTGATATCTGAAGCTTTCTTT,CASSWNRGLISEAFF
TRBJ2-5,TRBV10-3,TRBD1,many,TGTGCCATCAGGCCGGGACAGGGGAATTGGGGTGATGAGACCCAGTACTTC,CAIRPGQGNWGDETQYF
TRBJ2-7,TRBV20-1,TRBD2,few,TGCAGTGCTTCCCGGACGGGAGGGGAGCAGTACTTC,CSASRTGGEQYF
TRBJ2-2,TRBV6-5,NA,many,TGTGCCAGCAGTTCGACAGGGGAGGGGACCGGGGAGCTGTTTTTT,CASSSTGEGTGELFF
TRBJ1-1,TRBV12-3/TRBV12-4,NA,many,TGTGCCAGCAGTCCATTCCCGAACACTGAAGCTTTCTTT,CASSPFPNTEAFF
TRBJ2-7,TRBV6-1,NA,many,TGTGCCAGCAGTGTATGGCGGTCCTCAGGAACCTACGAGCAGTACTTC,CASSVWRSSGTYEQYF
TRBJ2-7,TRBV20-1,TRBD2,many,TGCAGTGCTAGTAGGATAGCGGGAGTACACGAGCAGTACTTC,CSASRIAGVHEQYF
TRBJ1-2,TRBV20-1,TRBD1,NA,TGCAGTGCTAGAGATTGGCAGGGGGACGGCTACACCTTC,CSARDWQGDGYTF
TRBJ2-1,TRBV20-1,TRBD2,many,TGCAGTGCTTTTCTAGCGGGAGAAGGCAATGAGCAGTTCTTC,CSAFLAGEGNEQFF
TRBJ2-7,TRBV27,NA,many,TGTGCCAGCAGTTTAAGGGCCACCTACGAGCAGTACTTC,CASSLRATYEQYF
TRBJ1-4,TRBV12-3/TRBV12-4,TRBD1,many,TGTGCCAGCAGGTCCGGTGGACAGGGGCGGAATGAAAAACTGTTTTTT,CASRSGGQGRNEKLFF
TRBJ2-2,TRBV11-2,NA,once,TGTGCCAGCAGCTTACGAGGCGTGACGAACACCGGGGAGCTGTTTTTT,CASSLRGVTNTGELFF
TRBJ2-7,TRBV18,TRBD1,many,TGTGCCAGCTCACTACCGGGACAGGGGGCCTACGAGCAGTACTTC,CASSLPGQGAYEQYF
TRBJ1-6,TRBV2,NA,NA,TGTGCCACCCATTCCGACCATTCACCCCTCCAGTTT,CATHSDHSPLQF
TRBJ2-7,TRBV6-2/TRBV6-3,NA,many,TGTGCCAGCAGTAAGGCTGGGGGCAGCTACGAGCAGTACTTC,CASSKAGGSYEQYF
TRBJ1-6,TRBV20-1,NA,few,TGCAGTGCTTCCGATCGGGGGGCTTCACCCCTCCACTTT,CSASDRGASPLHF
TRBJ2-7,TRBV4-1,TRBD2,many,TGCGCCAGCAGCCCCTACACCGGGACTAGATTTTACGAGCAGTACTTC,CASSPYTGTRFYEQYF
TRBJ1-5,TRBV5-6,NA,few,TGTGCCAGCAGCTTGGAGGGGACAAATCAGCCCCAGCATTTT,CASSLEGTNQPQHF
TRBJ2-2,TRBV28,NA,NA,TGTGCCAGCAGTCGACAGAGCACCGGGGAGCTGTTTTTT,CASSRQSTGELFF
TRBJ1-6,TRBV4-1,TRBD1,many,TGCGCCAGCAGCCAAGTCGCTCCAGGGGGGGATTCACCCCTCCACTTT,CASSQVAPGGDSPLHF
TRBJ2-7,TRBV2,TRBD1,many,TGTGCCAGCAGCGGACAGGGGGCTAGAACCTACGAGCAGTACTTC,CASSGQGARTYEQYF
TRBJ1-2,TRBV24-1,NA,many,TGTGCCACCAGTGATACCTATGGGTATGGCTACACCTTC,CATSDTYGYGYTF
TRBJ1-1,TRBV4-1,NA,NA,TGCGCCAGCAGCCAAGAGGATGCGGGTTACAGGGATGACACTGAAGCTTTCTTT,CASSQEDAGYRDDTEAFF
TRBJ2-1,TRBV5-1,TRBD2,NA,TGCGCCAGCAGCTCCGGACTAGCTACCCTCTTC,CASSSGLATLF
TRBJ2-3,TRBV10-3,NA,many,TGTGCCATCGGGGGGACTAGCACAGATACGCAGTATTTT,CAIGGTSTDTQYF
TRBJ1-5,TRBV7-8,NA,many,TGTGCCAGCAGCTTACTGGACAGAAGCAATCAGCCCCAGCATTTT,CASSLLDRSNQPQHF
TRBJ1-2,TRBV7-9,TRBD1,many,TGTGCCAGCACCGGGACAGCAAGCTATGGCTACACCTTC,CASTGTASYGYTF
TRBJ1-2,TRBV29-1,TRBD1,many,TGCAGCGTTGAAGATAAGCAGGGGGCGCGAGGCTACACCTTC,CSVEDKQGARGYTF
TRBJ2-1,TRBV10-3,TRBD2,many,TGTGCCATCAGCGGGACTAGCGGGGGTAATGAGCAGTTCTTC,CAISGTSGGNEQFF